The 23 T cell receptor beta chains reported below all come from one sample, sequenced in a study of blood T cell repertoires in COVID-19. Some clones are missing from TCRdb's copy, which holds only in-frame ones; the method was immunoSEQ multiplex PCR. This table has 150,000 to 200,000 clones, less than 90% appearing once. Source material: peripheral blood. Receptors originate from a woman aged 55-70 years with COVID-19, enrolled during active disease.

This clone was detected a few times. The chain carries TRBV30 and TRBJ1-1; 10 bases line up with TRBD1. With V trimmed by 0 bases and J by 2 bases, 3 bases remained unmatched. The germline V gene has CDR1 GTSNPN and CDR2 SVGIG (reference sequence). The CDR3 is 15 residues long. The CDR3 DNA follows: TGTGCCTGGAGTGTAGACAGGGGGCATAACACTGAAGCTTTCTTT. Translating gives CAWSVDRGHNTEAFF.

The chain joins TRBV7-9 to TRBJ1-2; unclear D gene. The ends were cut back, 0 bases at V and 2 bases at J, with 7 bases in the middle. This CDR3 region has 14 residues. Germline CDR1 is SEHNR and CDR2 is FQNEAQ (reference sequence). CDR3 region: CASSLAVRNYGYTF. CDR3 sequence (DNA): TGTGCCAGCAGCTTAGCGGTCAGGAACTATGGCTACACCTTC.

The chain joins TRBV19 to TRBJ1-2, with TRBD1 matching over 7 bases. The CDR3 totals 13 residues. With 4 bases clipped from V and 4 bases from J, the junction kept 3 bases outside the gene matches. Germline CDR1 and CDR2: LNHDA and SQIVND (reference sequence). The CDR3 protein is CASSTGTAYGYTF. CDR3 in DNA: TGTGCCAGTAGTACAGGGACAGCCTATGGCTACACCTTC.

The CDR3 coding sequence is TGTGCCACCCAAGGGGGGGCGGGACTGGCATACGAGCAGTACTTC. Residues: CATQGGAGLAYEQYF. This sequence joins TRBV6-5 and TRBJ2-7; the D gene is possibly TRBD2 (7 bases). CDR3 length equals 15 residues. Trimming left V 10 bases short and J 4 bases short, with 23 bases between. From germline, CDR1 is MNHEY and CDR2 SVGAGI.

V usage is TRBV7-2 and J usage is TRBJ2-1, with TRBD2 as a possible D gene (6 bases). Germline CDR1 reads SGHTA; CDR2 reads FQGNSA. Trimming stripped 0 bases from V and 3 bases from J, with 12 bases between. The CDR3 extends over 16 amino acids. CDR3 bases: TGTGCCAGCAGCTTAGCCCCTAGCGCCCACTACAATGAGCAGTTCTTC. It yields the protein CASSLAPSAHYNEQFF.

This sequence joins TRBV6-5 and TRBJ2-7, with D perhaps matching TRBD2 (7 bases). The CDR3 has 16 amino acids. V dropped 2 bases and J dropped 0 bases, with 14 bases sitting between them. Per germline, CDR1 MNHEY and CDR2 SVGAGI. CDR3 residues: CASSYPRGGGSYEQYF. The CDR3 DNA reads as TGTGCCAGCAGTTACCCTAGGGGGGGAGGCTCCTACGAGCAGTACTTC.

The CDR3 bases are TGTGCCAGCAGCGAAAAGAGCTCCTACAATGAGCAGTTCTTC. It yields the protein CASSEKSSYNEQFF. The chain has TRBV9 and TRBJ2-1; D is uncertain. CDR1 and CDR2 from the germline V gene are SGDLS and YYNGEE. With 3 bases removed from V and 0 bases from J, the gap between germline ends came to 7 bases. The CDR3 extends over 14 amino acids.

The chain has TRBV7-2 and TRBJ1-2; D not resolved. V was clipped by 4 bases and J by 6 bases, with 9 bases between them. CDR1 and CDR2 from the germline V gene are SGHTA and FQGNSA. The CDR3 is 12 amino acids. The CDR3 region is CASSYQEHGYTF. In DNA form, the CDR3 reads TGTGCCAGCAGCTATCAGGAACATGGCTACACCTTC.

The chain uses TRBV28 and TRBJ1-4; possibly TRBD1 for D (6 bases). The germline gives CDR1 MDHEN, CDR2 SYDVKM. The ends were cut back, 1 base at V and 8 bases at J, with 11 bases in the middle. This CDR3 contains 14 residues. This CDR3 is CASSLYRVVEKLFF. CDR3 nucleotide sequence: TGTGCCAGCAGTTTATACAGGGTGGTCGAAAAACTGTTTTTT.

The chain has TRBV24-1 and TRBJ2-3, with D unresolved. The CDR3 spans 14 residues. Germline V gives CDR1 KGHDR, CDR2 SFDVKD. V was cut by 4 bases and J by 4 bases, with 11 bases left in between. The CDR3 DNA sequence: TGTGCCACCAGTGAAGAGATAGTGGCAGATACGCAGTATTTT. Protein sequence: CATSEEIVADTQYF.

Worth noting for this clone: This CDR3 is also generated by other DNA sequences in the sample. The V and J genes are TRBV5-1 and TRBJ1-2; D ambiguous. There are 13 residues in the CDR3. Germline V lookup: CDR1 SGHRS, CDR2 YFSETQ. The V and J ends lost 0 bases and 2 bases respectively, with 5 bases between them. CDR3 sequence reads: CASSLGANYGYTF. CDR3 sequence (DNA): TGCGCCAGCAGCTTGGGGGCCAACTATGGCTACACCTTC.

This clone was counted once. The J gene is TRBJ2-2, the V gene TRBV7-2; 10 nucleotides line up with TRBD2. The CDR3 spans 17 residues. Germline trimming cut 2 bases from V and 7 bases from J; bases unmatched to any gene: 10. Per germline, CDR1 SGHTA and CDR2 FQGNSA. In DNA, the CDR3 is TGTGCCAGCAGCTTACCTAGCGGGAGAGGCAGTATCGGGGAGCTGTTTTTT. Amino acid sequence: CASSLPSGRGSIGELFF.

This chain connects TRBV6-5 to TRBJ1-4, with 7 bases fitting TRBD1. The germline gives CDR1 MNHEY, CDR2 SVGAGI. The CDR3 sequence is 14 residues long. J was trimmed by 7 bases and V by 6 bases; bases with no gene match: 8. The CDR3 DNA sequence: TGTGCCAGCAGGCATAGGGGGCTGGGTGAAAAACTGTTTTTT. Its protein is CASRHRGLGEKLFF.

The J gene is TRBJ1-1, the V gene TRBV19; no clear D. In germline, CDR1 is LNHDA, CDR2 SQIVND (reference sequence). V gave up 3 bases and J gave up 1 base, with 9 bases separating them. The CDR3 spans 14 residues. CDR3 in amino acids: CASSMRTENTEAFF. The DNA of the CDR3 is TGTGCCAGTAGTATGCGCACAGAGAACACTGAAGCTTTCTTT.

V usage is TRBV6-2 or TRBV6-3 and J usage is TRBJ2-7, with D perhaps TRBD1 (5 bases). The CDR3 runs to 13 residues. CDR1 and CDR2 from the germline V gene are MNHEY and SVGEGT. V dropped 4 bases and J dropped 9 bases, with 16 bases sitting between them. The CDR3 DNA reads TGTGCCAGCAGTTGGCAGGGTATAGGCGGGCAGTACTTC. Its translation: CASSWQGIGGQYF.

The CDR3 loop is CATSLTGENTIYF. CDR3 sequence (DNA): TGTGCCACCTCCTTGACAGGGGAAAACACCATATATTTT. V is TRBV10-3 and J is TRBJ1-3, with TRBD1 identical over 8 bases. V was clipped by 10 bases and J by 6 bases; unmatched bases: 8. CDR3 length equals 13 residues. Germline-derived CDR1 and CDR2 are ENHRY and SYGVKD.

The CDR3 loop reads CASSLAWGGGNTIYF. The CDR3 DNA is TGTGCCAGCAGCTTAGCATGGGGGGGCGGAAACACCATATATTTT. This chain connects TRBV7-2 to TRBJ1-3; weak D call: TRBD1 (6 bases). Trimming shortened V by 0 bases and J by 4 bases, and 10 bases separated the two germline ends. This CDR3 has 15 residues. Germline V lookup: CDR1 SGHTA, CDR2 FQGNSA.

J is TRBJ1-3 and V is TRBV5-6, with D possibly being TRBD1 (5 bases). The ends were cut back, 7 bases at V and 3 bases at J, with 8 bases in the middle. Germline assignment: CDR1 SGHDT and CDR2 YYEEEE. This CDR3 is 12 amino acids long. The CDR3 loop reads CASGGSGNTIYF. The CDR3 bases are TGTGCCAGCGGGGGGAGTGGAAACACCATATATTTT.

CDR3 loop: CASTRTGASYEQYF. In nucleotides, the CDR3 is TGTGCCAGTACCCGGACTGGAGCCTCCTACGAGCAGTACTTC. The V call is TRBV19, the J call TRBJ2-7; possibly TRBD2 for D (5 bases). The germline V gene encodes CDR1 LNHDA and CDR2 SQIVND (reference sequence). Trimming left V 7 bases short and J 0 bases short, with 13 bases between. This CDR3 comprises 14 residues.

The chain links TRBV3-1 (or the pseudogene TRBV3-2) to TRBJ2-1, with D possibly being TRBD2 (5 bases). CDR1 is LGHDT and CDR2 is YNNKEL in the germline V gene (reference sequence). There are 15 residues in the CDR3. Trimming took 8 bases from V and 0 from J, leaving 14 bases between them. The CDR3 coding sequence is TGTGCCAGCTCGCCGACCGGGATCTCCTACAATGAGCAGTTCTTC. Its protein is CASSPTGISYNEQFF.

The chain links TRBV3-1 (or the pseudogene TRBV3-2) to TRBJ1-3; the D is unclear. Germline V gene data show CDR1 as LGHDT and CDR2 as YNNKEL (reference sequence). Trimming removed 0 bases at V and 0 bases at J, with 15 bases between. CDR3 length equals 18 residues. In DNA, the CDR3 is TGTGCCAGCAGCCAAGATCGGGAAGGGCCAGTCTCTGGAAACACCATATATTTT. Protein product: CASSQDREGPVSGNTIYF.

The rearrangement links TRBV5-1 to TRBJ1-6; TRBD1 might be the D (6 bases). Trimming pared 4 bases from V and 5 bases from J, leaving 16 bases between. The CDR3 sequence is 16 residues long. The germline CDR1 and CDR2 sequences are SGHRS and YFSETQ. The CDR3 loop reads CASSPGGGLDNSPLHF. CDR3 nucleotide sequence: TGCGCCAGCAGCCCCGGCGGGGGGCTAGATAATTCACCCCTCCACTTT. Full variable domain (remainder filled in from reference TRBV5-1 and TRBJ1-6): KAGVTQTPRYLIKTRGQQVTLSCSPISGHRSVSWYQQTPGQGLQFLFEYFSETQRNKGNFPGRFSGRQFSNSRSEMNVSTLELGDSALYLCASSPGGGLDNSPLHFGNGTRLTVT.

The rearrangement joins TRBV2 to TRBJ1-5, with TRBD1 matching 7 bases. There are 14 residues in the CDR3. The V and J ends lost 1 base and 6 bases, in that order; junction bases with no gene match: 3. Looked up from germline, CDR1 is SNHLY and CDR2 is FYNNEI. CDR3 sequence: CASSEEGAPQPQHF. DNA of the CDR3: TGTGCCAGCAGTGAAGAGGGGGCGCCTCAGCCCCAGCATTTT. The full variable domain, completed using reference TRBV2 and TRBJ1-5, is EPEVTQTPSHQVTQMGQEVILRCVPISNHLYFYWYRQILGQKVEFLVSFYNNEISEKSEIFDDQFSVERPDGSNFTLKIRSTKLEDSAMYFCASSEEGAPQPQHFGDGTRLSIL.